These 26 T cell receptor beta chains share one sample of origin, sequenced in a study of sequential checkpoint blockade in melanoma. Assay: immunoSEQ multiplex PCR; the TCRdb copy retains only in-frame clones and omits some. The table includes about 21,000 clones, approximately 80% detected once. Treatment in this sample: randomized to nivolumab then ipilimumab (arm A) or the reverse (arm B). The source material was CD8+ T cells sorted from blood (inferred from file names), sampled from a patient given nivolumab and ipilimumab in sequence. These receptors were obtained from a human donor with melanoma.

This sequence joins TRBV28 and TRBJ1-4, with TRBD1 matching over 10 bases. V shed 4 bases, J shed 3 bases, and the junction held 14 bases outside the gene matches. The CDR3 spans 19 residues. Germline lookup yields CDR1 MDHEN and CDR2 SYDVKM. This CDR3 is CASSSEGWDRGRSNEKLFF. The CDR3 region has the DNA TGTGCCAGCAGTTCGGAAGGTTGGGACAGGGGAAGGTCTAATGAAAAACTGTTTTTT. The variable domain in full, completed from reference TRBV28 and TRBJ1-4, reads DVKVTQSSRYLVKRTGEKVFLECVQDMDHENMFWYRQDPGLGLRLIYFSYDVKMKEKGDIPEGYSVSREKKERFSLILESASTNQTSMYLCASSSEGWDRGRSNEKLFFGSGTQLSVL.

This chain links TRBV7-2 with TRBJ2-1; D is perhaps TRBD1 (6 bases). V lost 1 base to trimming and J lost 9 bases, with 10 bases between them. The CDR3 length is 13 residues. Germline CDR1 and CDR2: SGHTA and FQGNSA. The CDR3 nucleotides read TGTGCCAGCAGCTTAGGGCCCAGGGGTGAGCAGTTCTTC. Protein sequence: CASSLGPRGEQFF. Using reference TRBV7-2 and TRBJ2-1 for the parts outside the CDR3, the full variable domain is GAGVSQSPSNKVTEKGKDVELRCDPISGHTALYWYRQSLGQGLEFLIYFQGNSAPDKSGLPSDRFSAERTGGSVSTLTIQRTQQEDSAVYLCASSLGPRGEQFFGPGTRLTVL.

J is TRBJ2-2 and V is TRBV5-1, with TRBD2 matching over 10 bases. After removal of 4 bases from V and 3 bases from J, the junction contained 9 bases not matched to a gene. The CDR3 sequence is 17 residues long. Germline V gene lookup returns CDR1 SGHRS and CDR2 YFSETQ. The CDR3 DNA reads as TGCGCCAGCAGCACCGTTTTAGCGGGAGGCTACACCGGGGAGCTGTTTTTT. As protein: CASSTVLAGGYTGELFF. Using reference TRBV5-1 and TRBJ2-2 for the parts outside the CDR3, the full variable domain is KAGVTQTPRYLIKTRGQQVTLSCSPISGHRSVSWYQQTPGQGLQFLFEYFSETQRNKGNFPGRFSGRQFSNSRSEMNVSTLELGDSALYLCASSTVLAGGYTGELFFGEGSRLTVL.

The CDR3 DNA reads TGTGCCAGCAGTGAATTGGCGGGGGCTGGCTATGGCTACACCTTC. Residues: CASSELAGAGYGYTF. V is TRBV25-1 and J is TRBJ1-2; weak D call: TRBD1 (6 bases). The CDR3 consists of 15 residues. Germline CDR1 reads MGHDK; CDR2 reads SYGVNS. The V end was cut by 1 base, the J end by 4 bases, with 13 bases between.

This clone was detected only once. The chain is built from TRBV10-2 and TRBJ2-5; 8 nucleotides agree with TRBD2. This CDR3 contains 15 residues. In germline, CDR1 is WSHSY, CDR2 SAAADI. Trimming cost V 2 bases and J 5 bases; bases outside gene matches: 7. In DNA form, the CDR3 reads TGCGCCAGCAGTGAGCCTGTCCGGGGGGGGGAGACCCAGTACTTC. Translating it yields CASSEPVRGGETQYF.

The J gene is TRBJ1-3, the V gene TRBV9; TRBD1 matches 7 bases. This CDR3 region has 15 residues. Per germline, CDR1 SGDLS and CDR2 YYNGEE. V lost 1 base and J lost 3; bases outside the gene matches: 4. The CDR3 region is CASSVSRDSGNTIYF. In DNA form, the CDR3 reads TGTGCCAGCAGCGTATCCCGGGACAGTGGAAACACCATATATTTT.

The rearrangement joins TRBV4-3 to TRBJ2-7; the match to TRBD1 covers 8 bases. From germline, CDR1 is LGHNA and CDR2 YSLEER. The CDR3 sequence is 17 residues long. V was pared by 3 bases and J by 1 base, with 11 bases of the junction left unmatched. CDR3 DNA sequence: TGCGCCAGCAGCCAGAGACAGGGGACTCCATCATCCTACGAGCAGTACTTC. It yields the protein CASSQRQGTPSSYEQYF.

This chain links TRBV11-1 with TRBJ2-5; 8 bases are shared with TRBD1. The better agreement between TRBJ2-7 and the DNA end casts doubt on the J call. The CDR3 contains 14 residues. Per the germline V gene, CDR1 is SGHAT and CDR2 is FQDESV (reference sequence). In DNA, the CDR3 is TGTGCCAGCAGCAGGACAGGGAATAGGTACGAGCAGTACTTC. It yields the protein CASSRTGNRYEQYF.

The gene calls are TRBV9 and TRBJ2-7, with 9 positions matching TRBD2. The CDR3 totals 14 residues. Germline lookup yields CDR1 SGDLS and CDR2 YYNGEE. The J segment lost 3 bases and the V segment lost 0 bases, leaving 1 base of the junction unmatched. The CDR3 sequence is CASSVETSGYEQYF. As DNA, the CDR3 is TGTGCCAGCAGCGTAGAGACTAGCGGCTACGAGCAGTACTTC.

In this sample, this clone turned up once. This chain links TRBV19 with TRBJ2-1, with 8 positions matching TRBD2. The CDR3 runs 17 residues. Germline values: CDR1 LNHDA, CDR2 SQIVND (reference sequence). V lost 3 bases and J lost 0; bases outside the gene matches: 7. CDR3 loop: CASSMFGRATSYNEQFF. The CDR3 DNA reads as TGTGCCAGTAGTATGTTCGGGAGGGCCACCTCCTACAATGAGCAGTTCTTC. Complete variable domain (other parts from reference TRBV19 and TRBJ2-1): DGGITQSPKYLFRKEGQNVTLSCEQNLNHDAMYWYRQDPGQGLRLIYYSQIVNDFQKGDIAEGYSVSREKKESFPLTVTSAQKNPTAFYLCASSMFGRATSYNEQFFGPGTRLTVL.

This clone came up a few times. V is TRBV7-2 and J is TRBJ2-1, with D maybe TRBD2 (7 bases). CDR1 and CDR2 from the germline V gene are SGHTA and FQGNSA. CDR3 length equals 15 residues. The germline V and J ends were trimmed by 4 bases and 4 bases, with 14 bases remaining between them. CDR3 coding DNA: TGTGCCAGCAGCTGGGGGGGGCTAGCTTACAATGAGCAGTTCTTC. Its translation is CASSWGGLAYNEQFF.

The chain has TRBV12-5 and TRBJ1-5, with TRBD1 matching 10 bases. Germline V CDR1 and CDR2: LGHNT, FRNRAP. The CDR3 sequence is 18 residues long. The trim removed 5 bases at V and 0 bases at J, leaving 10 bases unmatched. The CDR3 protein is CASGHRDRGLYSNQPQHF. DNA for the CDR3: TGTGCTAGTGGTCATCGGGACAGGGGACTTTATAGCAATCAGCCCCAGCATTTT.

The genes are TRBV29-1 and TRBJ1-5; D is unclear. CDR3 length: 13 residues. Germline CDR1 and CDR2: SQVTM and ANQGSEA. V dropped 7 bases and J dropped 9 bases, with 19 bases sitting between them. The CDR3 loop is CSARGKGPSPQHF. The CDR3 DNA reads TGCAGCGCGAGAGGGAAAGGGCCATCGCCCCAGCATTTT.

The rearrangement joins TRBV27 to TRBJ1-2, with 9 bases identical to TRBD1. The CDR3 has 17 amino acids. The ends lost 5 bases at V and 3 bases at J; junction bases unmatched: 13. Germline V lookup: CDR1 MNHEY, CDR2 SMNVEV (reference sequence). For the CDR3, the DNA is TGTGCCAGCAGTCCCCACCTGGGACAGGGAACCGACTATGGCTACACCTTC. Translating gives CASSPHLGQGTDYGYTF.

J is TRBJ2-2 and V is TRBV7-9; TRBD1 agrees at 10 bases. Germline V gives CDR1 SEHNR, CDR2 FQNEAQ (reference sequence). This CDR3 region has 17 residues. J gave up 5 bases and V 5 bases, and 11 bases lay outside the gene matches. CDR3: CASSRTTGGLRTGELFF. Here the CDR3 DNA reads TGTGCCAGCAGCCGCACGACAGGGGGCCTGAGGACCGGGGAGCTGTTTTTT.

For the CDR3, the DNA is TGCAGCGTGGAGGGCATAGCGGGGGGGGGCTACGAGCAGTACTTC. Its translation is CSVEGIAGGGYEQYF. The J gene is TRBJ2-7, the V gene TRBV29-1; TRBD2 agrees at 11 bases. CDR3 length: 15 residues. In germline, CDR1 is SQVTM, CDR2 ANQGSEA. The ends lost 6 bases at V and 3 bases at J; junction bases unmatched: 10.

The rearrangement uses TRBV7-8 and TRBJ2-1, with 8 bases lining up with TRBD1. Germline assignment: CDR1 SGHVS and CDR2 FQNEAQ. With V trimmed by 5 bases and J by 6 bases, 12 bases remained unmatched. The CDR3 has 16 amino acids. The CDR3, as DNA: TGTGCCAGCAGCCCGCCAGGGGGCATTATCGGCAATGAGCAGTTCTTC. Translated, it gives CASSPPGGIIGNEQFF.

This CDR3 is CASSEGSGDTYEQYF. The CDR3 nucleotides are TGTGCCAGCAGTGAAGGGTCAGGGGACACCTACGAGCAGTACTTC. The chain links TRBV2 to TRBJ2-7; D is perhaps TRBD1 (6 bases). Trimming pared 1 base from V and 2 bases from J, leaving 12 bases between. Germline CDR1 reads SNHLY; CDR2 reads FYNNEI. The CDR3 covers 15 residues.

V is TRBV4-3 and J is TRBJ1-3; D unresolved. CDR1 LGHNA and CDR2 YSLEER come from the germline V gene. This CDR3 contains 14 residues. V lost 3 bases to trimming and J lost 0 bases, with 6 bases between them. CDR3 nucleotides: TGCGCCAGCAGCCACGGGAGCTCTGGAAACACCATATATTTT. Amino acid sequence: CASSHGSSGNTIYF.

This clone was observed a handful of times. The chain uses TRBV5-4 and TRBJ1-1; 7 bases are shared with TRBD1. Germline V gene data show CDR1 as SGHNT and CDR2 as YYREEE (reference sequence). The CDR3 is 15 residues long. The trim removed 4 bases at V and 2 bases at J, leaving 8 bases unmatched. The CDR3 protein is CASSKGGTANTEAFF. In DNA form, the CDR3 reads TGTGCCAGCAGCAAAGGTGGGACAGCAAACACTGAAGCTTTCTTT.

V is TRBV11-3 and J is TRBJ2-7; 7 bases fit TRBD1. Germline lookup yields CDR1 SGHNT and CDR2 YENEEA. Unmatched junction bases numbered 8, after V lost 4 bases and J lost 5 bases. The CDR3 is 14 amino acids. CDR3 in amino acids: CASSSPEGAHEQYF. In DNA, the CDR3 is TGTGCCAGCAGCTCCCCTGAGGGGGCCCACGAGCAGTACTTC.

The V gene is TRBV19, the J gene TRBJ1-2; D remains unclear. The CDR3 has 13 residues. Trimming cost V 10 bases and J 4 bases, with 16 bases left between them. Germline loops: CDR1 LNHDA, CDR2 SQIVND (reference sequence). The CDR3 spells CATMGGLAYGYTF. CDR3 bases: TGTGCCACCATGGGAGGGTTGGCCTATGGCTACACCTTC.

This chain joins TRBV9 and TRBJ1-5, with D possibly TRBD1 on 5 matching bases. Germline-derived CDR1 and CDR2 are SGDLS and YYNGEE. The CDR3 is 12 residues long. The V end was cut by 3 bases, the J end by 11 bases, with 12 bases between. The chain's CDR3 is CASSDGGFAQHF. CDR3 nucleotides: TGTGCCAGCAGCGACGGGGGATTCGCCCAGCATTTT. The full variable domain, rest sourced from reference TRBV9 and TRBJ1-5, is DSGVTQTPKHLITATGQRVTLRCSPRSGDLSVYWYQQSLDQGLQFLIQYYNGEERAKGNILERFSAQQFPDLHSELNLSSLELGDSALYFCASSDGGFAQHFGDGTRLSIL.

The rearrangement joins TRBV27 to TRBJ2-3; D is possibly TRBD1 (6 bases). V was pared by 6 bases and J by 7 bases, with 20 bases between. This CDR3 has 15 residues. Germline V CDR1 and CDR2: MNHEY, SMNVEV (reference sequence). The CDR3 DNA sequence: TGTGCCAGCAGCCCTAGGACAGTCGAATCAAATACGCAGTATTTT. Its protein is CASSPRTVESNTQYF.

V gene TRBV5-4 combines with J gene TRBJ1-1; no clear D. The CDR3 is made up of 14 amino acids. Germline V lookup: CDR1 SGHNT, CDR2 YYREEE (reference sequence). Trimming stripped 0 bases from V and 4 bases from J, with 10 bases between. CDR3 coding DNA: TGTGCCAGCAGCTTGGGACTCTCACCCACTGAAGCTTTCTTT. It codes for CASSLGLSPTEAFF.

The CDR3 region is CASVPRGIYGYTF. The CDR3, as DNA: TGTGCCAGCGTCCCCCGGGGGATCTATGGCTACACCTTC. V is TRBV28 and J is TRBJ1-2, with TRBD1 as a possible D gene (5 bases). The V end lost 8 bases, the J end lost 4 bases, and 14 bases lay between the germline ends. CDR1 and CDR2 from the germline V gene are MDHEN and SYDVKM. This CDR3 is 13 amino acids long.